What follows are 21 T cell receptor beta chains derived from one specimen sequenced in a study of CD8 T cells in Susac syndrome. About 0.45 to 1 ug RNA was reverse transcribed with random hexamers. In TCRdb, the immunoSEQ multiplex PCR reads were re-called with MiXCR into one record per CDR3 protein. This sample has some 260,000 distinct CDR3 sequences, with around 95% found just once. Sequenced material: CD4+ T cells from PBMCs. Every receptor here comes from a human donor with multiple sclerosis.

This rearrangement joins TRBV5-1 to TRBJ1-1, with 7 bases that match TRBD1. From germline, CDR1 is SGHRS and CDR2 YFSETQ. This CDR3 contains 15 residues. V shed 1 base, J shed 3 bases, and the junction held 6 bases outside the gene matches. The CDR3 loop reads CASSLTGEYDTEAFF. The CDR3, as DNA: TGCGCCAGCAGCTTGACAGGGGAGTACGACACTGAAGCTTTCTTT.

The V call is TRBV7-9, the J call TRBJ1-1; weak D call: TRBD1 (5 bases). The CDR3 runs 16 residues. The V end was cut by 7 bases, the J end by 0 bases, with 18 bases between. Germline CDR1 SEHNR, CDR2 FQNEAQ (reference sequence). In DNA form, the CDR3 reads TGTGCCAGCACCATGGGGGTAGTCGCCATGAACACTGAAGCTTTCTTT. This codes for CASTMGVVAMNTEAFF.

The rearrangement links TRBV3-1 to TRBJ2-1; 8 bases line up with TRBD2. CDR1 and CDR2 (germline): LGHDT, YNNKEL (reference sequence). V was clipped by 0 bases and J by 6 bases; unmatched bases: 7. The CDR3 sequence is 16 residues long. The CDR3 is CASSQDPGTRGNEQFF. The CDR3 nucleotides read TGTGCCAGCAGCCAAGACCCCGGGACTAGAGGCAATGAGCAGTTCTTC.

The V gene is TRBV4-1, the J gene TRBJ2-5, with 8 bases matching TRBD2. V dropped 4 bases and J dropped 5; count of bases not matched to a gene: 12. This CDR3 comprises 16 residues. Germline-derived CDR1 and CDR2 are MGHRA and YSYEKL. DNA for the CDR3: TGCGCCAGCAGCCTCCCGGGACTAGGGGGTCGGGAGACCCAGTACTTC. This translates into CASSLPGLGGRETQYF.

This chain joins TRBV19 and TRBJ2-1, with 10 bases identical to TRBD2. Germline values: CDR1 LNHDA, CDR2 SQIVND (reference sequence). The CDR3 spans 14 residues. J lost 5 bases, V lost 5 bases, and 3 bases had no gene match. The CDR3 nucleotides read TGTGCCAGTAGTTCTAGCGGGGGACACAATGAGCAGTTCTTC. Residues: CASSSSGGHNEQFF.

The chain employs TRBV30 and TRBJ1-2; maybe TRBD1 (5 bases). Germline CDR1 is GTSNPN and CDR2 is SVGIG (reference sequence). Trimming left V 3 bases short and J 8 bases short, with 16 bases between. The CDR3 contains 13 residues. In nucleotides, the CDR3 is TGTGCCTGGAGCGCCCCAGGGAGCGGAGGCTACACCTTC. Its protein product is CAWSAPGSGGYTF.

Written as DNA, the CDR3 is TGTGCCATCAGATCCGGGACAGCGAATGAAAAACTGTTTTTT. Residues: CAIRSGTANEKLFF. V usage is TRBV10-3 and J usage is TRBJ1-4, with TRBD1 matching 7 bases. This CDR3 spans 14 amino acids. V dropped 6 bases and J dropped 5; count of bases not matched to a gene: 6. Germline V gene lookup returns CDR1 ENHRY and CDR2 SYGVKD.

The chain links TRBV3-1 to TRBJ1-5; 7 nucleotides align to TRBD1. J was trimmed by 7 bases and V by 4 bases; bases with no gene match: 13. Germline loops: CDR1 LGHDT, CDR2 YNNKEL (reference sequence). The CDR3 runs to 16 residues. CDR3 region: CASSPQGQGERQPQHF. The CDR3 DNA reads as TGTGCCAGCAGCCCACAGGGGCAGGGGGAACGCCAGCCCCAGCATTTT.

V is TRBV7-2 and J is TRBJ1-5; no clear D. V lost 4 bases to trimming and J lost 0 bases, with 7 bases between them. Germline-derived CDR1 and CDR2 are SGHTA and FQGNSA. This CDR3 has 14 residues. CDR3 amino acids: CASSSDGSNQPQHF. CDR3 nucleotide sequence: TGTGCCAGCAGCTCGGACGGTAGCAATCAGCCCCAGCATTTT.

Here the CDR3 DNA reads TGTGCCAGCAGCCGAGGACTAGCGGACGGGGAGACCCAGTACTTC. This translates into CASSRGLADGETQYF. V is TRBV6-2 or TRBV6-3 and J is TRBJ2-5; TRBD2 aligns across 10 bases. The V segment lost 6 bases and the J segment 5 bases; nucleotides outside the gene matches: 9. Germline values: CDR1 MNHEY, CDR2 SVGEGT. This CDR3 is 15 amino acids long.

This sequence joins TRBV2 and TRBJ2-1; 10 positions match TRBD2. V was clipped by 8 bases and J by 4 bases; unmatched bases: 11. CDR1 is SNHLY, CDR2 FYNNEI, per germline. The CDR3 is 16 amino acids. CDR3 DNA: TGTGCCAGCTCCCCTTTGGTAGCGGGGGGTTACAATGAGCAGTTCTTC. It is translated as CASSPLVAGGYNEQFF. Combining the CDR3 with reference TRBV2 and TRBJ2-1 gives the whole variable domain EPEVTQTPSHQVTQMGQEVILRCVPISNHLYFYWYRQILGQKVEFLVSFYNNEISEKSEIFDDQFSVERPDGSNFTLKIRSTKLEDSAMYFCASSPLVAGGYNEQFFGPGTRLTVL.

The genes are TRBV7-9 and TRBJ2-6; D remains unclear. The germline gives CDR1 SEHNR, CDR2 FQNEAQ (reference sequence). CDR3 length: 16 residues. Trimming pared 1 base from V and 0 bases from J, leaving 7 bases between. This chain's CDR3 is CASSLGLGSGANVLTF. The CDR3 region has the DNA TGTGCCAGCAGCTTAGGACTGGGCTCTGGGGCCAACGTCCTGACTTTC.

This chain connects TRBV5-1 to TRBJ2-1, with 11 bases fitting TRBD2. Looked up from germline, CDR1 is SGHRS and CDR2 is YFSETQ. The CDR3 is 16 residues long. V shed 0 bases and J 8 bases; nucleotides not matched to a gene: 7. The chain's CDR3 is CASSLALAGGRDEQFF. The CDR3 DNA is TGCGCCAGCAGCTTGGCCCTAGCGGGAGGTCGGGATGAGCAGTTCTTC. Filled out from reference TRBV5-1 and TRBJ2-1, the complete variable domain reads KAGVTQTPRYLIKTRGQQVTLSCSPISGHRSVSWYQQTPGQGLQFLFEYFSETQRNKGNFPGRFSGRQFSNSRSEMNVSTLELGDSALYLCASSLALAGGRDEQFFGPGTRLTVL.

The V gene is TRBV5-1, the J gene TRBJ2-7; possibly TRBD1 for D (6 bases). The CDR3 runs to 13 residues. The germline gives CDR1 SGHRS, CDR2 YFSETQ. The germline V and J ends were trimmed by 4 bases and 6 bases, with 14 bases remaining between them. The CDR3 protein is CASSPGQKTEQYF. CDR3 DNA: TGCGCCAGCAGCCCCGGACAGAAAACCGAGCAGTACTTC.

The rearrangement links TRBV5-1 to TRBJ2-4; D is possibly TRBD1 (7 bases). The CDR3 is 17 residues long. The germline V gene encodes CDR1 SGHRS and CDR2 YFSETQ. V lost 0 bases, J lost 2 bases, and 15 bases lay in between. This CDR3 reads CASSLDGGGAPKNIQYF. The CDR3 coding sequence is TGCGCCAGCAGCTTGGATGGAGGGGGCGCTCCCAAAAACATTCAGTACTTC.

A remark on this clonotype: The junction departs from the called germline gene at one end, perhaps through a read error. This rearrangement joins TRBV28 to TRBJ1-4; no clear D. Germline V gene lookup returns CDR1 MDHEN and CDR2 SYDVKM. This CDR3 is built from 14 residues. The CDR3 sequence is CASSLWVRNEKLFF. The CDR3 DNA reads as TGTGCCAGCAGTCTATGGGTCCGAAATGAAAAACTGTTTTTT. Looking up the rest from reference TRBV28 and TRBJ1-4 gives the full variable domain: DVKVTQSSRYLVKRTGEKVFLECVQDMDHENMFWYRQDPGLGLRLIYFSYDVKMKEKGDIPEGYSVSREKKERFSLILESASTNQTSMYLCASSLWVRNEKLFFGSGTQLSVL.

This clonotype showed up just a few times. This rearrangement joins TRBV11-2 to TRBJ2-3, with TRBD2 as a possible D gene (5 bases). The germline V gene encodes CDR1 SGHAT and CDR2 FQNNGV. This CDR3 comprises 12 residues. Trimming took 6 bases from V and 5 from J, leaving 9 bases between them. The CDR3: CASSFRGDTQYF. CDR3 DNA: TGTGCCAGCAGTTTTCGGGGAGATACGCAGTATTTT.

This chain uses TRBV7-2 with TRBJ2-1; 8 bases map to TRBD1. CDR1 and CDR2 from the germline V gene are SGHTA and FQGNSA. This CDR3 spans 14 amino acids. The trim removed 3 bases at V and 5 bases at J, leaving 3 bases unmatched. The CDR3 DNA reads TGTGCCAGCAGCTTCCAGACAGGGGACAATGAGCAGTTCTTC. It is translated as CASSFQTGDNEQFF.

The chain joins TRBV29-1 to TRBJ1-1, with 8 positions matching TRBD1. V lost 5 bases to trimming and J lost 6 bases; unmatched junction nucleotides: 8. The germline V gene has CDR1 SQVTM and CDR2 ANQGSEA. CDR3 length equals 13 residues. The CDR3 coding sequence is TGCAGCGTTTCCGGACAGGGCTCCCCTGAAGCTTTCTTT. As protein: CSVSGQGSPEAFF.

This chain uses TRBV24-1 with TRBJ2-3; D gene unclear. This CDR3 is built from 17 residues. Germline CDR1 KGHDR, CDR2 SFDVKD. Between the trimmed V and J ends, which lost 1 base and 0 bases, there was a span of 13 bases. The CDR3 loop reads CATSDFGSHVSTDTQYF. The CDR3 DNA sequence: TGTGCCACCAGTGATTTCGGTAGTCATGTCAGCACAGATACGCAGTATTTT.

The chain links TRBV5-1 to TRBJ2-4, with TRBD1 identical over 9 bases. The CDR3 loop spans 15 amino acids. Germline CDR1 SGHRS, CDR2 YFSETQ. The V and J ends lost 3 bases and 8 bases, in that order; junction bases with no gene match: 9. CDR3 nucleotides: TGCGCCAGCAGCTACGTAACAGGGGGCTTGGACATTCAGTACTTC. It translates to CASSYVTGGLDIQYF.